Following are 7 T cell receptor beta chains from one sample sequenced in a study of blood T cell repertoires in COVID-19. This table comes from immunoSEQ multiplex PCR, and its TCRdb copy is limited to in-frame clones, with some not included. Of around 70,000 clones listed, about 90% are singletons. Sequencing was performed on peripheral blood. The receptors shown here come from a human donor in a cohort sampled during active COVID-19.

The chain uses TRBV6-5 and TRBJ1-1, with D possibly matching TRBD1 (6 bases). V was cut by 2 bases and J by 1 base, with 8 bases left in between. The CDR3 is made up of 14 amino acids. The germline V gene encodes CDR1 MNHEY and CDR2 SVGAGI. CDR3 region: CASSYTTGNTEAFF. CDR3 sequence (DNA): TGTGCCAGCAGTTACACGACAGGGAACACTGAAGCTTTCTTT.

V is TRBV19 and J is TRBJ2-7; 8 nucleotides match TRBD2. The germline gives CDR1 LNHDA, CDR2 SQIVND (reference sequence). This CDR3 region has 15 residues. V gave up 5 bases and J gave up 3 bases; unmatched junction bases: 9. DNA for the CDR3: TGTGCCAGTAGTCAGTCCGGGACTAGTATCTACGAGCAGTACTTC. Encoded protein: CASSQSGTSIYEQYF.

V and J are TRBV6-2 or TRBV6-3 and TRBJ2-7; TRBD1 aligns across 8 bases. With 4 bases clipped from V and 4 bases from J, the junction kept 27 bases outside the gene matches. Germline V gene sequence: CDR1 MNHEY, CDR2 SVGEGT. The CDR3 is 21 residues long. In nucleotides, the CDR3 is TGTGCCAGCAGTTTCCTTGATCCGGGACAGGCCAAACTTACTACAATTTACGAGCAGTACTTC. This codes for CASSFLDPGQAKLTTIYEQYF.

The V call is TRBV29-1, the J call TRBJ2-1; a possible D gene is TRBD2 (7 bases). CDR1 is SQVTM and CDR2 is ANQGSEA in the germline V gene. V lost 5 bases and J 0 bases, leaving 11 bases between the germline ends. The CDR3 runs 14 residues. The DNA for the CDR3 is TGCAGCGTTTACAGGGAGGGCTCCTACAATGAGCAGTTCTTC. Translated, it gives CSVYREGSYNEQFF.

V and J are TRBV28 and TRBJ2-7; TRBD2 agrees at 10 bases. Per the germline V gene, CDR1 is MDHEN and CDR2 is SYDVKM. Trimming removed 7 bases from V and 7 bases from J; junction bases left unmatched: 10. The CDR3 contains 14 residues. CDR3 protein: CASKKAGGPFEQYF. As DNA, the CDR3 is TGTGCCAGCAAGAAAGCGGGAGGGCCCTTTGAGCAGTACTTC.

The J gene is TRBJ1-4, the V gene TRBV5-4; D may be TRBD1 (5 bases). This CDR3 region has 15 residues. The germline gives CDR1 SGHNT, CDR2 YYREEE (reference sequence). Trimming pared 0 bases from V and 5 bases from J, leaving 11 bases between. CDR3 bases: TGTGCCAGCAGCTTGGGGTCAGGGCGAAATGAAAAACTGTTTTTT. Its protein product is CASSLGSGRNEKLFF.

The chain links TRBV5-5 to TRBJ2-5; D is perhaps TRBD1 (5 bases). Germline V gives CDR1 SGHKS, CDR2 YYEKEE (reference sequence). Trimming took off 0 bases at V and 4 bases at J, with 10 bases between the two ends. The length of the CDR3 is 14 residues. The CDR3 DNA follows: TGTGCCAGCAGCTTGGATCCAGGGTCAGAGACCCAGTACTTC. It encodes CASSLDPGSETQYF.